Each of the 21 T cell receptor beta chains below was sequenced from the same sample in a study of patients and donors after allogeneic stem cell transplantation. MiXCR was run by TCRdb on the RT-PCR reads, yielding one entry per CDR3 protein. Of 50,000 to 60,000 distinct CDR3 sequences in the sample, roughly 13% were seen once. Sequencing input: blood, either unsorted or a sorted T cell fraction (not recorded which). These receptors were taken from a human donor who was either an allogeneic HSCT recipient or a stem cell or donor lymphocyte infusion donor (not recorded which). It is not recorded whose cells these are; they may come from a transplant donor.

This clonotype was seen a handful of times. This sequence joins TRBV6-5 and TRBJ1-1; 8 bases are a match to TRBD1. The CDR3 runs 17 residues. The V and J ends lost 2 bases and 11 bases, in that order; junction bases with no gene match: 19. CDR1 and CDR2 from the germline V gene are MNHEY and SVGAGI. The CDR3 sequence is CASSYIGQGPHSGGAFF. The CDR3 coding sequence is TGTGCCAGCAGTTACATTGGACAGGGTCCTCATTCGGGGGGGGCTTTCTTT.

This clonotype was observed a handful of times. The chain combines TRBV5-1 with TRBJ2-4; D is undetermined. This CDR3 is built from 14 residues. Germline V lookup: CDR1 SGHRS, CDR2 YFSETQ. Trimming took off 2 bases at V and 4 bases at J, with 10 bases between the two ends. The CDR3 is CASSFNGPKNIQYF. The DNA of the CDR3 is TGCGCCAGCAGCTTCAACGGACCTAAAAACATTCAGTACTTC.

In its sample, this clonotype was seen a few times. The chain has TRBV29-1 and TRBJ2-2; 7 nucleotides match TRBD1. Germline assignment: CDR1 SQVTM and CDR2 ANQGSEA. V dropped 3 bases and J dropped 7; count of bases not matched to a gene: 8. The CDR3 spans 14 residues. The CDR3 DNA reads TGCAGCGTTGATGGCAGGGGGTCTGACGGGGAGCTGTTTTTT. Translation gives CSVDGRGSDGELFF.

This clonotype was seen a handful of times. The CDR3 DNA sequence: TGTGCCAGCAGTTTGATTGCTATTTATGAAAACATTCAGTACTTC. Residues: CASSLIAIYENIQYF. This chain uses TRBV12-3 or TRBV12-4 with TRBJ2-4, with D unresolved. The CDR3 sequence is 15 residues long. Trimming removed 3 bases from V and 5 bases from J, with 14 bases in between.

This clonotype was seen only once. A much larger clone lies a single base off, so this may be a read error. The chain combines TRBV7-6 with TRBJ1-1, with D uncertain. Germline V gene lookup returns CDR1 SGHVS and CDR2 FNYEAQ. This CDR3 has 14 residues. The chain's CDR3 is CASSLYSENTVAFF. As DNA, the CDR3 is TGTGCCAGCAGCTTATATTCGGAGAACACTGTAGCTTTCTTT.

This chain uses TRBV15 with TRBJ2-7; 7 nucleotides line up with TRBD1. CDR1 and CDR2 from the germline V gene are LNHNV and YYDKDF (reference sequence). V was pared by 9 bases and J by 2 bases, with 10 bases of the junction left unmatched. This CDR3 contains 14 residues. The CDR3 reads CATIRDRGPYEQYF. CDR3 in DNA: TGTGCCACAATCCGGGACAGAGGGCCCTACGAGCAGTACTTC. Together with reference TRBV15 and TRBJ2-7, the CDR3 gives the full variable domain: DAMVIQNPRYQVTQFGKPVTLSCSQTLNHNVMYWYQQKSSQAPKLLFHYYDKDFNNEADTPDNFQSRRPNTSFCFLDIRSPGLGDTAMYLCATIRDRGPYEQYFGPGTRLTVT.

This chain links TRBV12-3 or TRBV12-4 with TRBJ2-6; 11 bases map to TRBD1. This CDR3 contains 19 residues. Trimming took 6 bases from V and 0 from J; bases not matched to a gene: 10. As DNA, the CDR3 is TGTGCCAGCAGCGCGCCGGACAGGGGGCCTGTCTCTGGGGCCAACGTCCTGACTTTC. This gives the protein CASSAPDRGPVSGANVLTF.

Ten or more counts support this clonotype. The V call is TRBV7-2, the J call TRBJ2-2; possibly TRBD2 for D (5 bases). Germline V CDR1 and CDR2: SGHTA, FQGNSA. V was clipped by 5 bases and J by 0 bases, with 13 bases between them. The CDR3 consists of 16 residues. CDR3 region: CASSPQAGANTGELFF. In DNA, the CDR3 is TGTGCCAGCAGCCCCCAGGCCGGGGCGAACACCGGGGAGCTGTTTTTT.

This clonotype came up many times. The CDR3 bases are TGCAGTGCTGTGGTAGGGACAGGGGTGACGGGCAATCAGCCCCAGCATTTT. Translating it yields CSAVVGTGVTGNQPQHF. This chain uses TRBV20-1 with TRBJ1-5; 10 bases align to TRBD1. Germline trimming cut 5 bases from V and 2 bases from J; bases unmatched to any gene: 12. Looked up from germline, CDR1 is DFQATT and CDR2 is SNEGSKA (reference sequence). The CDR3 is made up of 17 amino acids.

This clonotype has at least ten counts. The rearrangement joins TRBV6-1 to TRBJ1-3, with TRBD1 matching over 7 bases. Germline V gene lookup returns CDR1 MNHNS and CDR2 SASEGT. The J segment lost 2 bases and the V segment lost 7 bases, leaving 8 bases of the junction unmatched. CDR3 length equals 15 residues. This CDR3 is CASISGGTPGNTIYF. CDR3 DNA: TGTGCCAGCATCTCAGGGGGGACACCTGGAAACACCATATATTTT.

Many counts were recorded for this clonotype. CDR3 loop: CATSGPTGVDEQYF. The DNA of the CDR3 is TGTGCCACCAGTGGGCCGACAGGCGTCGACGAGCAGTACTTC. The chain is built from TRBV24-1 and TRBJ2-7, with D maybe TRBD1 (6 bases). Germline CDR1 KGHDR, CDR2 SFDVKD. V lost 5 bases and J lost 5, with 15 bases in between. CDR3 length: 14 residues.

The chain has TRBV20-1 and TRBJ2-7; 9 bases line up with TRBD1. V lost 2 bases to trimming and J lost 4 bases; unmatched junction nucleotides: 27. From germline, CDR1 is DFQATT and CDR2 SNEGSKA (reference sequence). The CDR3 covers 21 residues. The CDR3 DNA is TGCAGTGCTAGACCCCCATTCTATGCGAACAGGGGGCCTAACTTGGGATACGAGCAGTACTTC. Protein sequence: CSARPPFYANRGPNLGYEQYF.

The V gene is TRBV20-1, the J gene TRBJ1-4, with 8 bases fitting TRBD1. This CDR3 has 14 residues. Germline values: CDR1 DFQATT, CDR2 SNEGSKA (reference sequence). The J segment lost 5 bases and the V segment lost 6 bases, leaving 8 bases of the junction unmatched. The CDR3 DNA sequence: TGCAGTGCGACGGACAGGGTCTTAAATGAAAAACTGTTTTTT. Encoded protein: CSATDRVLNEKLFF.

There are many counts of this clonotype. The chain uses TRBV29-1 and TRBJ1-1; possible D gene TRBD1, 5 bases. Trimming took 0 bases from V and 1 from J, leaving 12 bases between them. Germline lookup yields CDR1 SQVTM and CDR2 ANQGSEA. The CDR3 has 15 residues. This CDR3 is CSVEDLPGTNTEAFF. In DNA, the CDR3 is TGCAGCGTTGAAGATCTCCCAGGGACGAACACTGAAGCTTTCTTT.

This clonotype was seen many times. The chain employs TRBV12-3 or TRBV12-4 and TRBJ1-5, with D hard to call. The CDR3 is 15 amino acids. The ends were cut back, 2 bases at V and 2 bases at J, with 10 bases in the middle. CDR3 residues: CASSLWGRGNQPQHF. In DNA, the CDR3 is TGTGCCAGCAGTTTATGGGGTCGTGGCAATCAGCCCCAGCATTTT.

This clonotype was seen more than once but under ten times. The chain has TRBV12-3 or TRBV12-4 and TRBJ2-3; the D is unclear. Trimming shortened V by 2 bases and J by 4 bases, and 7 bases separated the two germline ends. The CDR3 totals 13 residues. The chain's CDR3 is CASSLLQADTQYF. CDR3 nucleotides: TGTGCCAGCAGTTTACTTCAAGCAGATACGCAGTATTTT.

The sample holds one count of this clonotype. A much larger clone sits a single nucleotide away, making a read error possible. V and J are TRBV20-1 and TRBJ1-4; D uncertain. The V gene's germline CDR1 is DFQATT and CDR2 SNEGSKA (reference sequence). The CDR3 runs 14 residues. The CDR3 sequence: CSAREGNGPEKLIF. DNA for the CDR3: TGCAGTGCTAGAGAGGGCAACGGGCCTGAAAAACTGATTTTT.

This clonotype was counted a few times. The rearrangement joins TRBV19 to TRBJ2-1, with D possibly being TRBD2 (6 bases). Germline assignment: CDR1 LNHDA and CDR2 SQIVND (reference sequence). The CDR3 is made up of 20 amino acids. V shed 3 bases and J shed 3 bases, with 27 bases lying between them. CDR3: CASSIDRTSFGPSNYNEQFF. CDR3 sequence (DNA): TGTGCCAGTAGTATCGACAGAACTAGCTTCGGCCCCTCTAACTACAATGAGCAGTTCTTC.

This clonotype was seen only a few times. This chain joins TRBV7-2 and TRBJ2-1, with 9 bases lining up with TRBD2. This CDR3 has 15 amino acids. Germline V gene sequence: CDR1 SGHTA, CDR2 FQGNSA. Trimming removed 5 bases from V and 0 bases from J; junction bases left unmatched: 2. CDR3 sequence: CASSRTSDSYNEQFF. CDR3 in DNA: TGTGCCAGCAGCCGGACTAGCGACTCCTACAATGAGCAGTTCTTC. The full variable domain, in which reference TRBV7-2 and TRBJ2-1 provide the parts outside the CDR3, is GAGVSQSPSNKVTEKGKDVELRCDPISGHTALYWYRQSLGQGLEFLIYFQGNSAPDKSGLPSDRFSAERTGGSVSTLTIQRTQQEDSAVYLCASSRTSDSYNEQFFGPGTRLTVL.

The rearrangement links TRBV18 to TRBJ1-4; D is unresolved. The CDR3 length is 17 residues. Germline CDR1 reads KGHSH; CDR2 reads LQKENI. V lost 0 bases, J lost 0 bases, and 11 bases lay in between. CDR3 residues: CASSPPEVTATNEKLFF. The CDR3 DNA sequence: TGTGCCAGCTCACCACCGGAGGTGACGGCAACTAATGAAAAACTGTTTTTT.

In this sample, this clonotype turned up a few times. The chain is built from TRBV29-1 and TRBJ2-2; 13 bases match TRBD2. J lost 9 bases, V lost 3 bases, and 7 bases had no gene match. CDR1 is SQVTM and CDR2 is ANQGSEA in the germline V gene. The CDR3 has 15 residues. For the CDR3, the DNA is TGCAGCGTTGATGCACAACTAGCGGGAGGGTGGGAGCTGTTTTTT. This translates into CSVDAQLAGGWELFF.